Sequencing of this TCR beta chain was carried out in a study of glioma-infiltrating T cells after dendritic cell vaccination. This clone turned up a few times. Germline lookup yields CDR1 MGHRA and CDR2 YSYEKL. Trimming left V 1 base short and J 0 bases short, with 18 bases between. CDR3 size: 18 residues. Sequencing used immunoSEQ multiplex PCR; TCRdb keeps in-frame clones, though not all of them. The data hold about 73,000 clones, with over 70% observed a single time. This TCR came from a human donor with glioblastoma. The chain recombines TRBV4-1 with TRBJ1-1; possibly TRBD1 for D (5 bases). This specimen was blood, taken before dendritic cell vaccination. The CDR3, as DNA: TGCGCCAGCAGCCAAGGGGCTCTTCGACAGAAATTGAACACTGAAGCTTTCTTT. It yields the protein CASSQGALRQKLNTEAFF.